The rows below give T cell receptor beta chains drawn from one sample of a study of blood T cell repertoires in COVID-19. TCRdb's table, derived via immunoSEQ multiplex PCR, lists solely in-frame clones and lacks some. The table includes around 250,000 clones, more than 70% detected once. Material: peripheral blood. The receptors were sampled from a woman aged 18-29 years with acute or convalescent COVID-19. Each CDR3 is given with its conserved first and last residue. A D gene is named only where the DNA matches it firmly. Size is omitted from some rows. Given values are once, few, many or a class for expanded clones.

TRBD1	-	13	TRBJ1-2	TRBV7-3	TGTGCCAGCAGCTTGGACAGGGGGCTTGGCTACACCTTC	CASSLDRGLGYTF
TRBD2	-	14	TRBJ2-7	TRBV27	TGTGCCAGCAGTTGGCGGGAGGGAGGGTACGAGCAGTACTTC	CASSWREGGYEQYF
-	once	15	TRBJ2-7	TRBV27	TGTGCCAGCAGTTTAAACAGGGATTACCTCTACGAGCAGTACTTC	CASSLNRDYLYEQYF
-	-	14	TRBJ2-5	TRBV11-2	TGTGCCAGCAGCCTCGCCGCAGTCCAAGAGACCCAGTACTTC	CASSLAAVQETQYF
-	-	16	TRBJ2-5	TRBV24-1	TGTGCCACCAGTGATCCTACCGGGACTCCTGAAGAGACCCAGTACTTC	CATSDPTGTPEETQYF
TRBD2	once	16	TRBJ2-7	TRBV29-1	TGCAGCGTTGACGGGACTAGCGGAGAGTCCCCCTACGAGCAGTACTTC	CSVDGTSGESPYEQYF
TRBD1	-	17	TRBJ1-3	TRBV6-2/TRBV6-3	TGTGCCAGCAGCGACCTCGGACAGGGGGCGACTGGAAACACCATATATTTT	CASSDLGQGATGNTIYF
TRBD2	-	19	TRBJ2-1	TRBV4-2	TGTGCCAGCAGCCAAGAGGCCTCGACGACTAGCCTTCTAATTAATGAGCAGTTCTTC	CASSQEASTTSLLINEQFF
TRBD2	-	13	TRBJ2-2	TRBV5-4	TGTGCCAGCAAGTGGACTAGCACCGGGGAGCTGTTTTTT	CASKWTSTGELFF
-	-	15	TRBJ1-2	TRBV6-4	TGTGCCAGCAGTGAGGGCGAGACAGGCCCCTCCGGCTACACCTTC	CASSEGETGPSGYTF
TRBD1	once	16	TRBJ2-7	TRBV6-2/TRBV6-3	TGTGCCAGCAGTTACTCCACCGGGACAGCCAAATACGAGCAGTACTTC	CASSYSTGTAKYEQYF
TRBD1	-	14	TRBJ1-1	TRBV5-1	TGCGCCAGCAGCTCGGGGACAGTTTCTTCCGAAGCTTTCTTT	CASSSGTVSSEAFF
TRBD1	-	16	TRBJ1-2	TRBV5-1	TGCGCCAGCAGCTTGGACCCTGGACAGGGGGATCATGGCTACACCTTC	CASSLDPGQGDHGYTF
TRBD1	-	13	TRBJ1-1	TRBV27	TGTGCCAGCAGGAGACAGGGGAACACTGAAGCTTTCTTT	CASRRQGNTEAFF
TRBD2	-	18	TRBJ2-1	TRBV4-3	TGCGCCAGCAGCCAAGAGGTGGGGGTACTAGCGGCCTCGGGAGAGCAGTTCTTC	CASSQEVGVLAASGEQFF
-	-	15	TRBJ1-1	TRBV28	TGTGCCAGCAGTCCCGGACAGTCCATGAACACTGAAGCTTTCTTT	CASSPGQSMNTEAFF
TRBD2	-	13	TRBJ2-5	TRBV28	TGTGCCAGCACGGGAGGCCCCCCAGAGACCCAGTACTTC	CASTGGPPETQYF
TRBD2	-	17	TRBJ2-5	TRBV10-2	TGCGCCAGCAGTGAGTTGGCTAGCGGGAAATTGTTGGAGACCCAGTACTTC	CASSELASGKLLETQYF
-	-	13	TRBJ2-2	TRBV2	TGTGCCAGCAGTGCTCAGGGGCCCGGGGAGCTGTTTTTT	CASSAQGPGELFF
TRBD2	-	20	TRBJ2-7	TRBV5-1	TGCGCCAGCAGCTTCCCCCGTTCCGGGACTAGCGGGACCACTGACTACGAGCAGTACTTC	CASSFPRSGTSGTTDYEQYF
TRBD1	-	17	TRBJ1-4	TRBV6-2/TRBV6-3	TGTGCCAGCAGTGCGACGTATTCAGGGGGCGGTAATGAAAAACTGTTTTTT	CASSATYSGGGNEKLFF
TRBD1	-	16	TRBJ1-1	TRBV4-3	TGCGCCAGCAGCCAAGACCCCCAGGGGGTGAACACTGAAGCTTTCTTT	CASSQDPQGVNTEAFF
TRBD1	-	17	TRBJ2-2	TRBV15	TGTGCCACCAGCAGAGGGGGGACAGGGGGAGTTGCCGGGGAGCTGTTTTTT	CATSRGGTGGVAGELFF
-	-	13	TRBJ2-7	TRBV4-3	TGCGCCAGCAGCCAAGGGGAGGGGGGTGAGCAGTACTTC	CASSQGEGGEQYF
-	-	12	TRBJ1-5	TRBV28	TGTGCCAGCAGTTTGGAAGCAGGGAGGCCTGATTTT	CASSLEAGRPDF
-	-	13	TRBJ1-2	TRBV10-3	TGTGCCATCAGTGAGTCATCGGGGGTCGGCTACACCTTC	CAISESSGVGYTF
-	-	15	TRBJ1-4	TRBV21-1	TGTGCCAGCAGCAAAGCGAGGACAGGGGATGAAAAACTGTTTTTT	CASSKARTGDEKLFF
TRBD2	-	17	TRBJ2-7	TRBV4-1	TGCGCCAGCAGCCAAGTTTTGACTAGCGCCGAGGGAGGAGAGCAGTACTTC	CASSQVLTSAEGGEQYF
-	few	20	TRBJ2-1	TRBV18	TGTGCCAGCTCACCACCGGGCCTTATGGCAGGGGTCATGGCCTACAATGAGCAGTTCTTC	CASSPPGLMAGVMAYNEQFF
-	few	14	TRBJ1-3	TRBV7-2	TGTGCCAGCAGAGAGGAGTTCTCTGGAAACACCATATATTTT	CASREEFSGNTIYF
-	-	15	TRBJ2-5	TRBV10-2	TGCGCCAGCAGTCCTCGGGGGTGGGCCGAAGAGACCCAGTACTTC	CASSPRGWAEETQYF
-	-	12	TRBJ1-2	TRBV6-1	TGTGCCAGCAGTGAACTCCGCTATGGCTACACCTTC	CASSELRYGYTF
-	-	17	TRBJ1-2	TRBV5-1	TGCGCCAGCAGCTTGGGAATGGACTTTCAGGCACACTATGGCTACACCTTC	CASSLGMDFQAHYGYTF
-	-	11	TRBJ2-6	TRBV19	TGTGCCAGAGGGGTTTGCCACGTCCTGACTTTC	CARGVCHVLTF
TRBD1	-	16	TRBJ2-3	TRBV19	TGTGCCAGTAGTCGTTCCGACAGGGGGGGCACAGATACGCAGTATTTT	CASSRSDRGGTDTQYF
-	-	14	TRBJ2-3	TRBV5-1	TGCGCCAGCAGCTTGGCAGGGTTTGGGGATACGCAGTATTTT	CASSLAGFGDTQYF
TRBD1	-	15	TRBJ1-2	TRBV27	TGTGCCAGCAGTGCCACCTGGGACAGGGGTTTCGGCTACACCTTC	CASSATWDRGFGYTF
TRBD1	-	15	TRBJ2-2	TRBV5-1	TGCGCCAGCAGCCTCGGGACAGGGTTCACCGGGGAGCTGTTTTTT	CASSLGTGFTGELFF
TRBD1	-	15	TRBJ1-4	TRBV6-5	TGTGCCAGCAGTTACCTCCGGGACAGTAATGAAAAACTGTTTTTT	CASSYLRDSNEKLFF
TRBD2	-	14	TRBJ2-7	TRBV15	TGTGCCACCACTAGCGGGAGGGACTCCTACGAGCAGTACTTC	CATTSGRDSYEQYF
-	-	14	TRBJ1-5	TRBV2	TGTGCCAGCAGTGAAAACGGGATAAATCAGCCCCAGCATTTT	CASSENGINQPQHF
TRBD2	-	13	TRBJ2-5	TRBV28	TGTGCCAGCAATGGCGGGAGCTGGTGGACCCAGTACTTC	CASNGGSWWTQYF
TRBD2	-	15	TRBJ2-4	TRBV10-2	TGCGCCAGCAGTGATGGACTAGCGGGAGGGAACATTCAGTACTTC	CASSDGLAGGNIQYF
TRBD2	-	16	TRBJ2-2	TRBV6-5	TGTGCCAGCAGTTACGAGTCTAGCGGATTTACCGGGGAGCTGTTTTTT	CASSYESSGFTGELFF
TRBD2	-	17	TRBJ2-7	TRBV10-3	TGTGCCATCAGTGGGGAGGGACTGATCCTACCGGGGAGGGAGCAGTACTTC	CAISGEGLILPGREQYF